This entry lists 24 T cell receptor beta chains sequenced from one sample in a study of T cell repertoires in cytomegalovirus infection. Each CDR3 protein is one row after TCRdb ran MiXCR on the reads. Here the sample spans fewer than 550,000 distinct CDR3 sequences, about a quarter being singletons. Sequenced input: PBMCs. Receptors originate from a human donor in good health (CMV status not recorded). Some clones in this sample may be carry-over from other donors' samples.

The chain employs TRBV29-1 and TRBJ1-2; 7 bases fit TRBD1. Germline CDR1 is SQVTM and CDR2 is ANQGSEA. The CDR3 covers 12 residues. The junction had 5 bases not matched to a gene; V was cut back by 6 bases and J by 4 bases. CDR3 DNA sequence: TGCAGCGTGAGGACAGGAAGCTATGGCTACACCTTC. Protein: CSVRTGSYGYTF. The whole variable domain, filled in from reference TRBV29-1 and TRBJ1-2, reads SAVISQKPSRDICQRGTSLTIQCQVDSQVTMMFWYRQQPGQSLTLIATANQGSEATYESGFVIDKFPISRPNLTFSTLTVSNMSPEDSSIYLCSVRTGSYGYTFGSGTRLTVV.

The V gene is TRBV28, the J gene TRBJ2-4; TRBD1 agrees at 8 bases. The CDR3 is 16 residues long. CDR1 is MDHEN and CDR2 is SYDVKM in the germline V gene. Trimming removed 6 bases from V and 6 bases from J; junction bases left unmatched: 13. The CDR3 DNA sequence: TGTGCCAGCAGCCCTCCCCGGGACAGGCGATTAAACATTCAGTACTTC. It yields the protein CASSPPRDRRLNIQYF.

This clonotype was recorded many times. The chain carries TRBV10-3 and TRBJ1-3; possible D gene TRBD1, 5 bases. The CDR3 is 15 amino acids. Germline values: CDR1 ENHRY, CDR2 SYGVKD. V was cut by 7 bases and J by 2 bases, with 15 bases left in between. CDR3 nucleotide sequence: TGTGCCATCACCCGGGACCGGGGAGCTGGAAACACCATATATTTT. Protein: CAITRDRGAGNTIYF.

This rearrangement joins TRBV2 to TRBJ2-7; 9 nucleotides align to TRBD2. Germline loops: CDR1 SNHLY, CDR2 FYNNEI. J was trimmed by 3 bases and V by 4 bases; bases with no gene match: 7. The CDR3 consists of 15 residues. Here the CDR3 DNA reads TGTGCCAGCAGTGTTAGCGGGAGATGGGACTACGAGCAGTACGTC. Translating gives CASSVSGRWDYEQYV.

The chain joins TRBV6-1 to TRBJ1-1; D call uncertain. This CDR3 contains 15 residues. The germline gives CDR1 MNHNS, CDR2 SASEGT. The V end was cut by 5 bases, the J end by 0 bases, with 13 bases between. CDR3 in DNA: TGTGCCAGCAGTAAAGGCCTCGTTCTGAACACTGAAGCTTTCTTT. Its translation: CASSKGLVLNTEAFF.

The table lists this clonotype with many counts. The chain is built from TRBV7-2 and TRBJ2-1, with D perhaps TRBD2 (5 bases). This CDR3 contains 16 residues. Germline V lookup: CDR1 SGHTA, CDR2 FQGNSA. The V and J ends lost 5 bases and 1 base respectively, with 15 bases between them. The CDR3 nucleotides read TGTGCCAGCAGCCCCACCGGGAACCCTTCCTACAATGAGCAGTTCTTC. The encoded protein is CASSPTGNPSYNEQFF.

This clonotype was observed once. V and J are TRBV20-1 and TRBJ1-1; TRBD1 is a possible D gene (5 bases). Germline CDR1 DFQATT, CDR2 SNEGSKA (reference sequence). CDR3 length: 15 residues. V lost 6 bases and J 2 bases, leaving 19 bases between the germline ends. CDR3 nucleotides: TGCAGTGCGAGCAACCAGGGACGGAGTAACACTGAAGCTTTCTTT. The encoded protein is CSASNQGRSNTEAFF.

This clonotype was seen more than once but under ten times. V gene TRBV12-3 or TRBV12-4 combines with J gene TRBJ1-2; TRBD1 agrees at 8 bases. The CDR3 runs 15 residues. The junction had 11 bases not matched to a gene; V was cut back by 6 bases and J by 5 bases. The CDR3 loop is CASRHLGQGVYGYTF. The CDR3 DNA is TGTGCCAGCAGGCATCTCGGACAGGGAGTTTATGGCTACACCTTC.

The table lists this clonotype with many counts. CDR3 sequence: CATHPLGGTANPATNEKLFF. The CDR3, as DNA: TGTGCCACCCATCCTCTCGGGGGGACAGCTAATCCTGCAACTAATGAAAAACTGTTTTTT. The J gene is TRBJ1-4, the V gene TRBV6-1; 7 bases agree with TRBD1. This CDR3 comprises 20 residues. The germline V gene encodes CDR1 MNHNS and CDR2 SASEGT. V dropped 10 bases and J dropped 0; count of bases not matched to a gene: 23.

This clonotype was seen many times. The DNA for the CDR3 is TGTGCCAGCAGCTTAGATGGGACAGGGGGATCACCCCTCCACTTT. Its protein product is CASSLDGTGGSPLHF. The chain employs TRBV7-2 and TRBJ1-6; 11 nucleotides match TRBD1. Looked up from germline, CDR1 is SGHTA and CDR2 is FQGNSA. This CDR3 is 15 amino acids long. V was clipped by 1 base and J by 10 bases; unmatched bases: 3.

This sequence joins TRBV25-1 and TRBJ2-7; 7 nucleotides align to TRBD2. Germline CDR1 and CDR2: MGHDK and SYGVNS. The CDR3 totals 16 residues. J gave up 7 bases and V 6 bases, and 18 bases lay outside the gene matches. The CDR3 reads CASRGEGVGGGEEQYF. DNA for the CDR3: TGTGCCAGCAGAGGGGAGGGAGTGGGGGGGGGAGAAGAGCAGTACTTC.

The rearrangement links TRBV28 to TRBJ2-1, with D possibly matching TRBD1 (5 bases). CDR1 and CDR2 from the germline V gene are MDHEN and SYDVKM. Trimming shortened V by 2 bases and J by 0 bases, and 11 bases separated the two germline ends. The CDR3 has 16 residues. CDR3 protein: CASSLMGRISYNEQFF. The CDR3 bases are TGTGCCAGCAGTTTAATGGGGCGGATCTCCTACAATGAGCAGTTCTTC.

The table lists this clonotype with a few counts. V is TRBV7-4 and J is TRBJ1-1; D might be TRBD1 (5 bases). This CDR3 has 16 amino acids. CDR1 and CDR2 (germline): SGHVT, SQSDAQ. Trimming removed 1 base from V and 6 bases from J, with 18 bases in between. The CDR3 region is CASSLVVGADGPEAFF. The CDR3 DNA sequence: TGTGCCAGCAGCTTAGTCGTCGGGGCGGATGGTCCTGAAGCTTTCTTT.

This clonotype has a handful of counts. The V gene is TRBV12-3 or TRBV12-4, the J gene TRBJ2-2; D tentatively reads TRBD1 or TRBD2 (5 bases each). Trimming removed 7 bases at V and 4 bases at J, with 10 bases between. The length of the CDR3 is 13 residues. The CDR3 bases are TGTGCCAGCAATATGAGGGGCACCGGGGAGCTGTTTTTT. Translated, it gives CASNMRGTGELFF.

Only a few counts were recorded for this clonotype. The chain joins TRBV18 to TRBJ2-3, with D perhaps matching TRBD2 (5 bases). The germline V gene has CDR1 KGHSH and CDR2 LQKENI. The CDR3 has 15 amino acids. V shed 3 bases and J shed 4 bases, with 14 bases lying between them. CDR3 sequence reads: CASSPPGLGADTQYF. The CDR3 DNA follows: TGTGCCAGCTCACCGCCGGGCCTGGGAGCAGATACGCAGTATTTT. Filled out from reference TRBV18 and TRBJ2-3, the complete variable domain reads NAGVMQNPRHLVRRRGQEARLRCSPMKGHSHVYWYRQLPEEGLKFMVYLQKENIIDESGMPKERFSAEFPKEGPSILRIQQVVRGDSAAYFCASSPPGLGADTQYFGPGTRLTVL.

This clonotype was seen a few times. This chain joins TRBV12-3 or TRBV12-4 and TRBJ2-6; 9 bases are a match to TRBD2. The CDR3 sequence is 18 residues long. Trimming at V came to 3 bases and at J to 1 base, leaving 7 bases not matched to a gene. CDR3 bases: TGTGCCAGCAGTTTTTTGGGTCTAGCGGGATCTGGGGCCAACGTCCTGACTTTC. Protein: CASSFLGLAGSGANVLTF.

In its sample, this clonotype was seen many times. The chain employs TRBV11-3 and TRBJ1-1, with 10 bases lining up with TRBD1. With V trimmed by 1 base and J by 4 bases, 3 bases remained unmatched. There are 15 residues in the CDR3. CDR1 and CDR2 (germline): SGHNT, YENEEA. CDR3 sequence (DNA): TGTGCCAGCAGCTTAGGACGGACAGGGGGCACTGAAGCTTTCTTT. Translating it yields CASSLGRTGGTEAFF.

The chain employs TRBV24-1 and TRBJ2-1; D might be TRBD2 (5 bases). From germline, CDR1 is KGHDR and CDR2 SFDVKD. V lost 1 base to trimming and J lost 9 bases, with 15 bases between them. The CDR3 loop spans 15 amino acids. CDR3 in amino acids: CATSDFTLAGGEQFF. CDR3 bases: TGTGCCACCAGTGATTTTACGCTAGCTGGCGGTGAGCAGTTCTTC.

In DNA form, the CDR3 reads TGTGCCAGCAGCCTCGTCTTCAACGAGCAGTACGTC. This gives the protein CASSLVFNEQYV. The chain employs TRBV7-8 and TRBJ2-7; D ambiguous. V was shortened by 5 bases and J by 5 bases, with 10 bases between the two germline ends. The CDR3 covers 12 residues. Germline CDR1 and CDR2: SGHVS and FQNEAQ.

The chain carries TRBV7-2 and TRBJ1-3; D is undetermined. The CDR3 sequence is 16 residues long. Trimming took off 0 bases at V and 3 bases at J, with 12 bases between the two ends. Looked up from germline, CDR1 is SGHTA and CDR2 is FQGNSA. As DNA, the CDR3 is TGTGCCAGCAGCTTAGCCGCCATCACGGGTGGAAACACCATATATTTT. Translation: CASSLAAITGGNTIYF.

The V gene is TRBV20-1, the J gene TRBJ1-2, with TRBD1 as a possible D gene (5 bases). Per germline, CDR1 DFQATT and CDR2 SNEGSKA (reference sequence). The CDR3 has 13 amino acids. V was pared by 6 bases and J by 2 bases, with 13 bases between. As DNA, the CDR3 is TGCAGTGCCACCCTCGACAGCAACTATGGCTACACCTTC. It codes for CSATLDSNYGYTF.

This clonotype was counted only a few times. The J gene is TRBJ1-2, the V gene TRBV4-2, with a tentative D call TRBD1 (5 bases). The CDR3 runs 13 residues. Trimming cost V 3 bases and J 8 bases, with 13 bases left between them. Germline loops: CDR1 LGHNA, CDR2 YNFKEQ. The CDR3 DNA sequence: TGTGCCAGCAGCCAGGTAGGGGTAAGCGGCTACACCTTC. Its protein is CASSQVGVSGYTF.

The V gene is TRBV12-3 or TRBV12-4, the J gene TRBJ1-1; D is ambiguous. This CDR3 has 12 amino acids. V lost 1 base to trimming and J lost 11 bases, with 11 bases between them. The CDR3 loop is CASSLDGREAFF. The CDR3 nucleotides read TGTGCCAGCAGTTTAGACGGGAGAGAGGCTTTCTTT.

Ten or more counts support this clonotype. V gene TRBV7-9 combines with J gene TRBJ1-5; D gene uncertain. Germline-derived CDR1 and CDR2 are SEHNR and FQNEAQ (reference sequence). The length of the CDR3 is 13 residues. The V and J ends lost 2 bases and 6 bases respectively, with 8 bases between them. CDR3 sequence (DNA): TGTGCCAGCAGCTTAATGGAAAGTCAGCCCCAGCATTTT. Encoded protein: CASSLMESQPQHF.